This TCR beta chain was sequenced in a study of patients and donors after allogeneic stem cell transplantation. TCRdb re-called the RT-PCR reads through MiXCR, storing one row per CDR3 protein. Of over 200,000 distinct CDR3 sequences listed, about 37% are singletons. V gave up 4 bases and J gave up 2 bases, with 9 bases separating them. Per the germline V gene, CDR1 is MDHEN and CDR2 is SYDVKM. CDR3 length: 14 residues. This clonotype was sampled from a human donor who was either an allogeneic HSCT recipient or a stem cell or donor lymphocyte infusion donor (not recorded which). It is not recorded whose cells these are; they may come from a transplant donor. The V call is TRBV28, the J call TRBJ2-1; D is perhaps TRBD2 (5 bases). Sample: blood, either unsorted or a sorted T cell fraction (not recorded which). CDR3 in DNA: TGTGCCAGCAGTTCGGGGAGCGCCTACAATGAGCAGTTCTTC. This sequence encodes CASSSGSAYNEQFF.